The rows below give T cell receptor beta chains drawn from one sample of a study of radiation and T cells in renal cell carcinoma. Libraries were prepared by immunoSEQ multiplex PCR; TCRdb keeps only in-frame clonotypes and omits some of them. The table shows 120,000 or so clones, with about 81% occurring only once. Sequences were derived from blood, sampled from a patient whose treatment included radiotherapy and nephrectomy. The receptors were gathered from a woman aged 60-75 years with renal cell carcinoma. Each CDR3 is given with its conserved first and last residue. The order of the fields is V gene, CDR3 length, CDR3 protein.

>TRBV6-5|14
CASSPRDAQETQYF
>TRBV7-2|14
CASSLGRTGREQYF
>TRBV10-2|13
CASSLGLGSGYTF
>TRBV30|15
CAWRKVDFENSPLHF
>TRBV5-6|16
CASSLVLAGETYEQYF
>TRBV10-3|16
CAISDSVAGATDTQYF
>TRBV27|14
CASSLRDGPYEQYF
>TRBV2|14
CASSEQGAHYGYTF
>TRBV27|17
CASSLRTSTGPPYEQYF
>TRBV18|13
CASSRGKPETQYF
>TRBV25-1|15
CASSSGQGSVYEQYF
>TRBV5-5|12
CASSGSQETQYF
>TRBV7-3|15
CASSPGNSADYGYTF
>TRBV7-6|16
CASSFQGALGTDTQYF
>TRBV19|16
CASNPGTGGRNQPQHF
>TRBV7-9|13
CVSSLGQRETQYF
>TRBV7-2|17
CASSLVEAGGTYNEQFF
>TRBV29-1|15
CSVGVTGLSYNEQFF
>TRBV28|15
CASRPTSKPSYEQYF
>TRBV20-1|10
CSVGDYGYTF
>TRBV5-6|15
CASSLRLQGGETQYF
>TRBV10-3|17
CAISSDGPPSTNQPQHF
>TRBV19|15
CASSIDGQSYNEQFF
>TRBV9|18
CASSPEPFPTGQDSPLHF
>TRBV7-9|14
CASSPWTAKDTQYF
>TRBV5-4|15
CASSLPGQLNTEAFF